This T cell receptor (beta chain) came from a study of cytomegalovirus exposure and HLA in healthy donors. Unmatched junction bases numbered 4, after V lost 3 bases and J lost 4 bases. This CDR3 comprises 14 residues. Germline V lookup: CDR1 SGHRS, CDR2 YFSETQ. The PCR ran on 60 Vbeta and 13 Jbeta primers. Libraries were prepared by immunoSEQ multiplex PCR; TCRdb keeps only in-frame clonotypes and omits some of them. This table has approximately 88,000 clones, around four fifths appearing once. Study-wide findings and caveats: In a later analysis, TCR beta V- and J-gene trimming showed a link to a missense DCLRE1C variant.

Concerning this clone: The antigen remains undetermined.

This TCR derives from a man in his fifties in good health and CMV-seropositive. Sequencing input: PBMCs. The rearrangement uses TRBV5-1 and TRBJ1-5; 7 nucleotides line up with TRBD1. This CDR3 is CASSSGTANQPQHF. CDR3 sequence (DNA): TGCGCCAGCAGCTCCGGGACAGCTAATCAGCCCCAGCATTTT.